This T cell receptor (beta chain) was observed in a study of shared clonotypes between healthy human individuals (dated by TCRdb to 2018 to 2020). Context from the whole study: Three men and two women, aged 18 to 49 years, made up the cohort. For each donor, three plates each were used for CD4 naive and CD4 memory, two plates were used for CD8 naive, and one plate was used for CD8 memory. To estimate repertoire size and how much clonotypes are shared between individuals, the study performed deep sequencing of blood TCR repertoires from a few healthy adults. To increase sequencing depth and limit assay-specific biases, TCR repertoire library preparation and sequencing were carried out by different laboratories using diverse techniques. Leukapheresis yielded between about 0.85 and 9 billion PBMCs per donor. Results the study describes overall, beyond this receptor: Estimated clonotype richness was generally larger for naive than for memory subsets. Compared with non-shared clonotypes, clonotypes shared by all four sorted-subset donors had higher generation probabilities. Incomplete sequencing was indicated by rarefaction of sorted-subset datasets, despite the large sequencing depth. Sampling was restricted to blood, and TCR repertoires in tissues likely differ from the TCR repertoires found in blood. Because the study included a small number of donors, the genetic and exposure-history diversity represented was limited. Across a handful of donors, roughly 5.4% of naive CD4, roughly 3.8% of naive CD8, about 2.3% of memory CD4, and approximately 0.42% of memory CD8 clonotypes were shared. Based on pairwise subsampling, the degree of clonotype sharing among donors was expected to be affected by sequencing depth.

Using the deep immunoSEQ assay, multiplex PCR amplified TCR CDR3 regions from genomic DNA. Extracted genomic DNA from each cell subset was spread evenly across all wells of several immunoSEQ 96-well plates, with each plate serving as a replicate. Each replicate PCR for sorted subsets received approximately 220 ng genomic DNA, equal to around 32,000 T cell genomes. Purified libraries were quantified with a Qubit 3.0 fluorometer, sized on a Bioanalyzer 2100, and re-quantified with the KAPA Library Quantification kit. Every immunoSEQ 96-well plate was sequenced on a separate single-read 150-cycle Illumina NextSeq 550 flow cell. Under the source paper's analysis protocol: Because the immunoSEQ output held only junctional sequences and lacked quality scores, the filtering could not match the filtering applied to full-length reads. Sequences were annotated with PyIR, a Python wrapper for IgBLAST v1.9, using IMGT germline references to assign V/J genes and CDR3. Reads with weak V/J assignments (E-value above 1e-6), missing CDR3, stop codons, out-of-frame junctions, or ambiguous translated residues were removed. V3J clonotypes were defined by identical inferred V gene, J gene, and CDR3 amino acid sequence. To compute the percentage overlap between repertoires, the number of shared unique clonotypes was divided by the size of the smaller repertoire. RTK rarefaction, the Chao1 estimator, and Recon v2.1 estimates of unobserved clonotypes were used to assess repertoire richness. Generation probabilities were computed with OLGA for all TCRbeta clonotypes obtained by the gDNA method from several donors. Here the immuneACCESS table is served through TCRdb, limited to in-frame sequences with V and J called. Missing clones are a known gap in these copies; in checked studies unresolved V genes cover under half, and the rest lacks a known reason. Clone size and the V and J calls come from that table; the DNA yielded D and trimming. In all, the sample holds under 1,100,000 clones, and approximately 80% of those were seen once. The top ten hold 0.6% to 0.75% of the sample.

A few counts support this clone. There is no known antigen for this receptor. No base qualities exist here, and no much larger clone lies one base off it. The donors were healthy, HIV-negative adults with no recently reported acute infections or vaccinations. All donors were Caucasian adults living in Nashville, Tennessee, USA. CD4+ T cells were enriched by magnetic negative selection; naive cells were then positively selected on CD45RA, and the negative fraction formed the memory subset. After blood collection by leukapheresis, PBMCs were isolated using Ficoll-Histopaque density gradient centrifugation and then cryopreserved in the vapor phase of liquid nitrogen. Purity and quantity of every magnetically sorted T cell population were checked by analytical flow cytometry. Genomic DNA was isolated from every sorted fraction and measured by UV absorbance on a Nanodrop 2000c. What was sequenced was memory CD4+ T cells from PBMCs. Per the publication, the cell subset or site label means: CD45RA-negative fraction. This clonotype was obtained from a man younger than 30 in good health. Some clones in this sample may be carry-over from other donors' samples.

The sequenced DNA is TGTGCCAGCAGCTCGGACATTGATAATTCACCCCTCCACTTT. It specifies CASSSDIDNSPLHF. This chain is built from TRBV7-9 and TRBJ1-6; a tentative D call is TRBD1 (5 bases match). V lost 4 bases and J lost 5 bases; the stretch between them is 9 bases long. The germline V gene (reference sequence) provides CDR1 SEHNR and CDR2 FQNEAQ. The CDR3 contains 14 residues, cysteine and phenylalanine counted. This entry keeps only the CDR3 DNA: 42 bases, framed from base 1.